Described below is a single T cell receptor beta chain sequence and its context. Antigen unknown. This sample is part of a study of T cell responses to AZD1222 COVID-19 vaccine. Study findings and constraints: Repertoires in all cases were sampled only once the peak T cell response had passed. As reported, nearly half of all spike-specific TCRs target variant regions that are unmutated.

The assay was immunoSEQ multiplex PCR, and TCRdb's table has in-frame clones only and misses some. The sample has approximately 120,000 clones, 90% to 95% seen once. CDR3 length equals 14 residues. Trimming pared 2 bases from V and 4 bases from J, leaving 9 bases between. Germline-derived CDR1 and CDR2 are SGDLS and YYNGEE. The sample was peripheral blood, taken on day 0 of AZD1222 vaccination. This TCR was sampled from an adult in good health. J is TRBJ1-4 and V is TRBV9, with TRBD1 as a possible D gene (6 bases). In nucleotides, the CDR3 is TGTGCCAGCAGCGTGACAGGACTTAATGAAAAACTGTTTTTT. It codes for CASSVTGLNEKLFF.